Reported below is one T cell receptor (beta chain). The antigen is unknown. The record originates from a study of cytomegalovirus exposure and HLA in healthy donors. Findings and limits, study-wide: Later analysis placed DRB1 highest and HLA-C lowest in TCR association rates, which differed by HLA locus. No immune exposure information besides CMV serostatus was available. Rare TCR sequences predominated, though certain public TCRs were found in many donors.

The CDR3 is made up of 12 amino acids. The germline gives CDR1 SGHNT, CDR2 YYREEE (reference sequence). V dropped 4 bases and J dropped 11 bases, with 15 bases sitting between them. PCR primers comprised 60 Vbeta and 13 Jbeta primers. The repertoire was sequenced with immunoSEQ multiplex PCR; TCRdb's copy has only in-frame clones and lacks some. The table records under 200,000 clones, 77% of them present only once. The chain links TRBV5-4 to TRBJ1-1; D possibly corresponds to TRBD1 (6 bases). This TCR was recovered from a male donor in good health and CMV-seropositive. The sequenced sample consisted of PBMCs. CDR3 region: CASSLDRTGAFF. CDR3 in DNA: TGTGCCAGCAGCCTAGACAGGACCGGGGCTTTCTTT.